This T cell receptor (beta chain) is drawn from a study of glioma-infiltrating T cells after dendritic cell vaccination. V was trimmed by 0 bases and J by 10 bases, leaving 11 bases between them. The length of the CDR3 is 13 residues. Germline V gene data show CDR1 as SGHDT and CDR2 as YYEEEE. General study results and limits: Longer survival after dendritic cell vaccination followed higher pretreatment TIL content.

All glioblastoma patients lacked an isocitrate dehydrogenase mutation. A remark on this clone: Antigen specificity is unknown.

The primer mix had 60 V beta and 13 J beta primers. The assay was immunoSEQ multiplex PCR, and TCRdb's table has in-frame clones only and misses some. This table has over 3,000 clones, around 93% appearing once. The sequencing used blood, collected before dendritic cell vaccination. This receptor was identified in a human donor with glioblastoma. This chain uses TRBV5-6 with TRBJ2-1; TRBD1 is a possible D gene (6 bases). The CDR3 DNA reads TGTGCCAGCAGCTTGGAGGGGGAACGGGAGCAGTTCTTC. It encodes CASSLEGEREQFF.